This is a list of T cell receptor beta chains from one sample in a study of regulatory T cells in long-lasting Graves disease. From the multiplex PCR reads, TCRdb called clonotypes with MiXCR, one entry per CDR3 protein. The data hold around 460,000 distinct CDR3 sequences, with 14% observed a single time. The same sample was also used in a study of T cells in Graves' hyperthyroidism and ophthalmopathy.

The specimen comprised peripheral blood mononuclear cells (PBMCs), sampled at new diagnosis, from a patient treated with antithyroid drugs. These receptors all stem from a woman between 50 and 59 years old with Graves disease. Both conserved end residues are part of each CDR3. A D gene is named only where the DNA matches it firmly. A clone size is listed for some rows: how often the clone was seen (once, few, many), or a class if it is expanded.

TRBJ1-4	TRBV3-1	many	.	CASSQDMTRSSEKLFF	TGTGCCAGCAGCCAAGATATGACACGTTCTAGTGAAAAACTGTTTTTT
TRBJ2-3	TRBV5-1	.	.	CASRGIASADTQYF	TGCGCCAGCAGAGGAATAGCTAGCGCAGATACGCAGTATTTT
TRBJ2-4	TRBV6-2/TRBV6-3	many	.	CASSPSYRVHKNIQYF	TGTGCCAGCAGTCCCTCCTACAGGGTCCACAAAAACATTCAGTACTTC
TRBJ2-7	TRBV11-1	.	TRBD1	CASSSTSGGTVAREQYF	TGTGCCAGCAGCTCCACCTCAGGGGGTACCGTTGCCCGCGAGCAGTACTTC
TRBJ2-7	TRBV9	.	.	CASSKHGAGVWEQYF	TGTGCCAGCAGCAAGCACGGGGCAGGGGTTTGGGAGCAGTACTTC
TRBJ2-5	TRBV28	many	TRBD2	CASSRLAGETQYF	TGTGCCAGCAGTCGACTAGCGGGAGAGACCCAGTACTTC
TRBJ1-1	TRBV7-9	many	.	CASSPDRLNTEAFF	TGTGCCAGCAGTCCTGACAGACTGAACACTGAAGCTTTCTTT
TRBJ1-1	TRBV29-1	few	.	CSVLVQGPEAFF	TGCAGCGTCCTCGTACAGGGCCCCGAAGCTTTCTTT
TRBJ1-5	TRBV28	many	.	CASSYRQLNQPQHF	TGTGCCAGCAGTTACAGACAGCTAAATCAGCCCCAGCATTTT
TRBJ2-5	TRBV30	many	.	CAWSGSLQETQYF	TGTGCCTGGAGTGGTAGCCTCCAAGAGACCCAGTACTTC
TRBJ2-5	TRBV5-1	.	TRBD2	CASSLPRLAGNQETQYF	TGCGCCAGCAGCTTGCCGCGACTAGCGGGGAATCAAGAGACCCAGTACTTC
TRBJ2-5	TRBV7-6	.	.	CASSLAGLWEETQYF	TGTGCCAGCAGCTTAGCGGGACTCTGGGAAGAGACCCAGTACTTC
TRBJ2-7	TRBV7-2	.	TRBD1	CASSGDRTSSYEQYF	TGTGCCAGCAGTGGGGACAGAACTAGCTCCTACGAGCAGTACTTC
TRBJ2-5	TRBV5-5	few	.	CASSPPVFRDQETQYF	TGTGCCAGCAGCCCCCCTGTATTCCGTGACCAAGAGACCCAGTACTTC
TRBJ2-5	TRBV12-3/TRBV12-4	.	TRBD1	CASSDPDQGAQETQYF	TGTGCCAGCAGTGACCCGGACCAGGGGGCGCAGGAGACCCAGTACTTC
TRBJ1-1	TRBV27	many	.	CASSLGSMNTEAFF	TGTGCCAGCAGTTTAGGATCGATGAACACTGAAGCTTTCTTT
TRBJ2-7	TRBV19	.	.	CASSIAGTPTYEQYF	TGTGCCAGTAGTATAGCCGGGACCCCCACCTACGAGCAGTACTTC
TRBJ1-1	TRBV6-1	few	.	CASSQRRVNTEAFF	TGTGCCAGCAGTCAACGTAGGGTGAACACTGAAGCTTTCTTT
TRBJ2-5	TRBV11-2	many	TRBD1	CASSSSLQGHETQYF	TGTGCCAGCAGCTCCTCGTTACAGGGGCACGAGACCCAGTACTTC
TRBJ2-1	TRBV4-2	.	.	CASSQDLEQGQFF	TGTGCCAGCAGCCAAGATCTAGAACAGGGGCAGTTCTTC
TRBJ2-1	TRBV7-3	few	TRBD2	CASRPRGSGRFVEQFF	TGTGCCAGCAGACCCCGGGGGAGCGGGAGGTTCGTGGAGCAGTTCTTC
TRBJ2-7	TRBV7-2	few	.	CASSFLHEQYF	TGTGCCAGCAGCTTCCTCCACGAGCAGTACTTC
TRBJ2-1	TRBV30	many	.	CAWSASVEQFF	TGTGCCTGGAGTGCAAGTGTAGAGCAGTTCTTC
TRBJ1-1	TRBV20-1	many	TRBD1	CSGQTGTDTEAFF	TGCAGTGGCCAAACCGGGACAGACACTGAAGCTTTCTTT
TRBJ2-7	TRBV12-3/TRBV12-4	many	TRBD1	CASSLTGGLDEQYF	TGTGCCAGCAGTCTCACAGGGGGTCTGGACGAGCAGTACTTC
TRBJ2-7	TRBV7-9	many	TRBD2	CASSSGLVGSYEQYF	TGTGCCAGCAGCTCGGGACTAGTCGGCTCCTACGAGCAGTACTTC
TRBJ2-2	TRBV12-3/TRBV12-4	few	.	CASSLSGSFTGELFF	TGTGCCAGCAGTTTATCGGGTAGTTTCACCGGGGAGCTGTTTTTT
TRBJ2-3	TRBV5-1	many	TRBD2	CASSLGLAGRTDTQYF	TGCGCCAGCAGCTTGGGCCTAGCGGGACGCACAGATACGCAGTATTTT
TRBJ2-2	TRBV7-6	many	.	CASSLASGGTGELFF	TGTGCCAGCAGCTTAGCGTCAGGCGGGACCGGGGAGCTGTTTTTT